The clone carrying this TCR beta chain occurred a few times. The data derive from a study of blood T cell repertoires in COVID-19. Overall study: Two negative PCRs, clearance, or symptom resolution were required of recovered Cohort 3 donors. From the United States, Italy and Spain came samples of acute and convalescent COVID-19.

Across about two dozen US areas, participants ranged in age from roughly 18 to 89 years. Cohort assignment relied on participant-reported clinical history. The CDR3 is made up of 15 amino acids. V was clipped by 6 bases and J by 5 bases; unmatched bases: 8. CDR1 and CDR2 from the germline V gene are MDHEN and SYDVKM. Sequencing was performed with immunoSEQ multiplex PCR; in TCRdb, only in-frame clones are kept and a portion is missing. The sample gives approximately 360,000 clones, more than 70% of which show up once; approximately 1.9% is in the top ten. The receptor was derived from a man aged 35-49 years in a cohort exposed to, infected with or recovered from COVID-19 (not recorded which). The sample was PBMCs or T cells enriched from blood (not recorded which). V gene TRBV28 combines with J gene TRBJ1-3, with 9 bases lining up with TRBD1. CDR3 protein: CASSRRTGVRNTIYF. In DNA, the CDR3 is TGTGCCAGCAGCCGCAGGACAGGGGTGAGAAACACCATATATTTT.